The 29 T cell receptor beta chains in this list originate from one sample, sequenced in a study of shared clonotypes between healthy human individuals. Assay used: immunoSEQ multiplex PCR; TCRdb lists only in-frame clones, some missing. This sample carries 450,000 to 500,000 clones, roughly 80% of them seen once, and the ten largest clones take more than 10%. Sequenced: PBMCs. Receptors originate from a woman aged 40-49 years in good health. Some clones in this sample may be carry-over from other donors' samples.

The chain carries TRBV5-4 and TRBJ2-5, with TRBD2 matching over 8 bases. Looked up from germline, CDR1 is SGHNT and CDR2 is YYREEE (reference sequence). After removal of 4 bases from V and 4 bases from J, the junction contained 9 bases not matched to a gene. This CDR3 spans 15 amino acids. The CDR3 DNA sequence: TGTGCCAGCAGCAATATCGGGACTAGAGGAGAGACCCAGTACTTC. Its protein is CASSNIGTRGETQYF.

V gene TRBV11-2 combines with J gene TRBJ1-5, with D hard to call. The CDR3 spans 13 residues. V lost 3 bases to trimming and J lost 3 bases, with 6 bases between them. Germline loops: CDR1 SGHAT, CDR2 FQNNGV. As DNA, the CDR3 is TGTGCCAGCAGCTTCAGATACAATCAGCCCCAGCATTTT. This gives the protein CASSFRYNQPQHF.

This clone was seen just once. The sample carries other DNA sequences with the same CDR3. The chain is built from TRBV5-1 and TRBJ2-5; weak D call: TRBD1 (6 bases). Germline V lookup: CDR1 SGHRS, CDR2 YFSETQ. Trimming shortened V by 4 bases and J by 5 bases, and 9 bases separated the two germline ends. The length of the CDR3 is 12 residues. This CDR3 reads CASSPQGETQYF. The CDR3 DNA follows: TGCGCCAGCAGCCCGCAGGGGGAGACCCAGTACTTC.

The CDR3 region is CASSGPYEQYF. As DNA, the CDR3 is TGTGCCAGCAGTGGACCCTACGAGCAGTACTTC. V gene TRBV6-1 combines with J gene TRBJ2-5, with D uncertain. The tail of the sequence fits TRBJ2-7 better, so the J call may be wrong. CDR1 MNHNS and CDR2 SASEGT come from the germline V gene. The CDR3 is made up of 11 amino acids.

V usage is TRBV7-2 and J usage is TRBJ2-3; 10 nucleotides match TRBD2. V lost 4 bases, J lost 7 bases, and 8 bases stayed unmatched. The length of the CDR3 is 15 residues. Germline CDR1 reads SGHTA; CDR2 reads FQGNSA. The CDR3 DNA is TGTGCCAGCAGCTCGCAACTAGCGGGGCCCAATACGCAGTATTTT. Its translation: CASSSQLAGPNTQYF.

The chain combines TRBV5-1 with TRBJ1-6, with TRBD1 as a possible D gene (5 bases). V lost 4 bases, J lost 5 bases, and 16 bases lay in between. This CDR3 has 16 amino acids. The germline CDR1 and CDR2 sequences are SGHRS and YFSETQ. The CDR3 coding sequence is TGCGCCAGCAGCGTTTGGGGGAAAGGGGATAATTCACCCCTCCACTTT. It yields the protein CASSVWGKGDNSPLHF.

This clone was seen a single time. The chain recombines TRBV29-1 with TRBJ2-5; 10 positions match TRBD1. CDR1 and CDR2 (germline): SQVTM, ANQGSEA. After removal of 0 bases from V and 0 bases from J, the junction contained 13 bases not matched to a gene. CDR3 length equals 19 residues. The CDR3 here is CSVEDTRTGGGLYQETQYF. DNA for the CDR3: TGCAGCGTTGAAGATACTCGGACAGGGGGGGGACTGTACCAAGAGACCCAGTACTTC.

This chain connects TRBV30 to TRBJ1-4, with D possibly matching TRBD1 (5 bases). V lost 4 bases and J lost 3, with 12 bases in between. The germline gives CDR1 GTSNPN, CDR2 SVGIG (reference sequence). This CDR3 has 14 residues. The CDR3 sequence is CAWTTGVANEKLFF. CDR3 coding DNA: TGTGCCTGGACCACAGGCGTCGCTAATGAAAAACTGTTTTTT.

V usage is TRBV29-1 and J usage is TRBJ1-2; D may be TRBD1 (6 bases). Trimming removed 3 bases at V and 8 bases at J, with 10 bases between. The CDR3 covers 11 residues. Looked up from germline, CDR1 is SQVTM and CDR2 is ANQGSEA. The CDR3 is CSVEGAGGYTF. The CDR3 DNA is TGCAGCGTTGAGGGGGCAGGAGGCTACACCTTC.

This clone was seen many times. Other DNA variants within this sample encode the same CDR3. The chain couples TRBV28 to TRBJ2-7, with D unclear. V was cut by 1 base and J by 4 bases, with 5 bases left in between. From germline, CDR1 is MDHEN and CDR2 SYDVKM. This CDR3 is built from 12 residues. As DNA, the CDR3 is TGTGCCAGCAGTTTATTGGCTTACGAGCAGTACTTC. It yields the protein CASSLLAYEQYF.

V usage is TRBV5-4 and J usage is TRBJ2-2, with TRBD2 matching over 15 bases. Per the germline V gene, CDR1 is SGHNT and CDR2 is YYREEE (reference sequence). After removal of 4 bases from V and 4 bases from J, the junction contained 8 bases not matched to a gene. The CDR3 contains 18 residues. CDR3 sequence: CASSGGLAGGPGTGELFF. DNA of the CDR3: TGTGCCAGCAGCGGCGGACTAGCGGGAGGGCCGGGCACCGGGGAGCTGTTTTTT.

The chain has TRBV30 and TRBJ2-3; D not certain. The germline V gene encodes CDR1 GTSNPN and CDR2 SVGIG (reference sequence). Trimming left V 4 bases short and J 6 bases short, with 14 bases between. The CDR3 extends over 13 amino acids. The CDR3, as DNA: TGTGCCTGGACCCGGGCTAATTTTGATACGCAGTATTTT. Protein sequence: CAWTRANFDTQYF.

The chain links TRBV6-4 to TRBJ1-1; D gene unclear. CDR3 size: 13 residues. Germline CDR1 reads MRHNA; CDR2 reads SNTAGT. Trimming took off 4 bases at V and 2 bases at J, with 8 bases between the two ends. The CDR3 here is CASSVEVNTEAFF. The CDR3 coding sequence is TGTGCCAGCAGTGTAGAAGTAAACACTGAAGCTTTCTTT.

The chain joins TRBV11-2 to TRBJ2-1; TRBD2 is a possible D gene (6 bases). V was clipped by 4 bases and J by 5 bases, with 18 bases between them. CDR1 is SGHAT and CDR2 is FQNNGV in the germline V gene. The CDR3 consists of 16 residues. The CDR3 loop reads CASSSSRDFYNNEQFF. The CDR3 nucleotides read TGTGCCAGCAGCTCATCCCGGGACTTCTATAACAATGAGCAGTTCTTC.

Here the CDR3 DNA reads TGTGCCAGTAGTATAGAAGTCGACAATGAGCAGTTCTTC. This translates into CASSIEVDNEQFF. The rearrangement joins TRBV19 to TRBJ2-1; D call uncertain. Trimming shortened V by 0 bases and J by 5 bases, and 5 bases separated the two germline ends. From germline, CDR1 is LNHDA and CDR2 SQIVND (reference sequence). The CDR3 has 13 residues.

The V gene is TRBV25-1, the J gene TRBJ2-2; D call uncertain. The CDR3 runs 15 residues. V dropped 1 base and J dropped 1 base, with 7 bases sitting between them. Germline loops: CDR1 MGHDK, CDR2 SYGVNS. Written as DNA, the CDR3 is TGTGCCAGCAGTGAATCACTGGTGAACACCGGGGAGCTGTTTTTT. Protein: CASSESLVNTGELFF.

V and J are TRBV2 and TRBJ1-3; no firm D call. V was trimmed by 6 bases and J by 0 bases, leaving 12 bases between them. The V gene's germline CDR1 is SNHLY and CDR2 FYNNEI. The CDR3 has 15 residues. The CDR3 is CASRKQTASGNTIYF. DNA for the CDR3: TGTGCCAGCAGGAAACAAACAGCCTCTGGAAACACCATATATTTT.

This chain links TRBV7-9 with TRBJ2-2; D gene uncertain. The V end lost 3 bases, the J end lost 1 base, and 15 bases lay between the germline ends. Germline loops: CDR1 SEHNR, CDR2 FQNEAQ (reference sequence). The length of the CDR3 is 17 residues. CDR3 protein: CASSFGYHDGNTGELFF. CDR3 DNA sequence: TGTGCCAGCAGCTTTGGCTACCACGACGGGAACACCGGGGAGCTGTTTTTT.

The CDR3 region has the DNA TGTGCCAGTAGTATTGGGGGGGGTGAGCAGTTCTTC. Translated, it gives CASSIGGGEQFF. V usage is TRBV19 and J usage is TRBJ2-1; the match to TRBD2 covers 7 bases. This CDR3 has 12 amino acids. Germline trimming cut 3 bases from V and 9 bases from J; bases unmatched to any gene: 2. Germline assignment: CDR1 LNHDA and CDR2 SQIVND (reference sequence).

The chain joins TRBV4-2 to TRBJ2-6; TRBD1 matches at 9 bases. CDR1 is LGHNA and CDR2 is YNFKEQ in the germline V gene. The CDR3 has 18 residues. V lost 5 bases to trimming and J lost 1 base; unmatched junction nucleotides: 9. In DNA form, the CDR3 reads TGTGCCAGCAGCGGGCGGGACAGGGAATTATCTGGGGCCAACGTCCTGACTTTC. This sequence encodes CASSGRDRELSGANVLTF.

The rearrangement links TRBV28 to TRBJ2-1; D perhaps matches TRBD2 (6 bases). Trimming left V 2 bases short and J 3 bases short, with 8 bases between. Germline CDR1 and CDR2: MDHEN and SYDVKM. This CDR3 is 14 amino acids long. The CDR3 bases are TGTGCCAGCAGTTTACTTAGCGGCTACAATGAGCAGTTCTTC. Its protein product is CASSLLSGYNEQFF.

The chain couples TRBV4-2 to TRBJ2-2, with TRBD2 identical over 9 bases. The CDR3 covers 16 residues. The germline V gene encodes CDR1 LGHNA and CDR2 YNFKEQ. The V gene end was trimmed by 3 bases and the J gene end by 1 base; junction bases not matched to a gene: 3. DNA of the CDR3: TGTGCCAGCAGCCACCAGACTAGCGGGAACACCGGGGAGCTGTTTTTT. Its protein product is CASSHQTSGNTGELFF.

Worth noting for this clone: The same CDR3 can be traced to other DNA sequences in this sample. The gene calls are TRBV2 and TRBJ1-1; D uncertain. CDR1 is SNHLY and CDR2 is FYNNEI in the germline V gene. V lost 4 bases and J lost 3, with 3 bases in between. The CDR3 runs to 11 residues. The CDR3 DNA is TGTGCCAGCAGTGGTTACACTGAAGCTTTCTTT. Amino acid sequence: CASSGYTEAFF.

This clone showed up many times. This sequence joins TRBV27 and TRBJ1-2; D ambiguous. Germline CDR1 is MNHEY and CDR2 is SMNVEV (reference sequence). Trimming left V 3 bases short and J 7 bases short, with 18 bases between. The CDR3 consists of 15 residues. The CDR3 is CASSFFPPKGFGYTF. As DNA, the CDR3 is TGTGCCAGCAGTTTTTTCCCACCAAAAGGGTTTGGCTACACCTTC.

The V call is TRBV18, the J call TRBJ1-5, with 7 bases that match TRBD1. This CDR3 is 14 amino acids long. The V and J ends lost 4 bases and 4 bases, in that order; junction bases with no gene match: 4. Germline CDR1 and CDR2: KGHSH and LQKENI. Here the CDR3 reads CASSQGAGNQPQHF. The CDR3 bases are TGTGCCAGCTCACAGGGGGCTGGGAATCAGCCCCAGCATTTT.

The V call is TRBV30, the J call TRBJ1-6; 7 nucleotides align to TRBD1. Germline V lookup: CDR1 GTSNPN, CDR2 SVGIG (reference sequence). The CDR3 is 13 residues long. The V gene end was trimmed by 5 bases and the J gene end by 5 bases; junction bases not matched to a gene: 3. CDR3 DNA sequence: TGTGCCTGGGGGGACAGCCATAATTCACCCCTCCACTTT. Translated, it gives CAWGDSHNSPLHF. Filled out from reference TRBV30 and TRBJ1-6, the complete variable domain reads SQTIHQWPATLVQPVGSPLSLECTVEGTSNPNLYWYRQAAGRGLQLLFYSVGIGQISSEVPQNLSASRPQDRQFILSSKKLLLSDSGFYLCAWGDSHNSPLHFGNGTRLTVT.

This chain joins TRBV15 and TRBJ2-5, with TRBD2 matching over 12 bases. CDR3 size: 16 residues. After removal of 2 bases from V and 1 base from J, the junction contained 2 bases not matched to a gene. Germline loops: CDR1 LNHNV, CDR2 YYDKDF (reference sequence). Written as DNA, the CDR3 is TGTGCCACCAGCAGATGGACTAGCGGGACCCAAGAGACCCAGTACTTC. This gives the protein CATSRWTSGTQETQYF.

This chain uses TRBV6-1 with TRBJ2-7; tentative D call: TRBD2 (6 bases). Per germline, CDR1 MNHNS and CDR2 SASEGT. The CDR3 is made up of 17 amino acids. V dropped 2 bases and J dropped 1 base, with 18 bases sitting between them. In DNA form, the CDR3 reads TGTGCCAGCAGTGAATTATTTGGGGAGGATATTTCCTACGAGCAGTACTTC. It codes for CASSELFGEDISYEQYF.

The chain has TRBV28 and TRBJ2-5; D uncertain. Germline CDR1 and CDR2: MDHEN and SYDVKM. The CDR3 runs to 16 residues. The V and J ends lost 6 bases and 5 bases respectively, with 22 bases between them. CDR3 coding DNA: TGTGCCAGCAGCCCAACGGCCTGGACCCAGAGGGAGACCCAGTACTTC. This gives the protein CASSPTAWTQRETQYF. Combining the CDR3 with reference TRBV28 and TRBJ2-5 gives the whole variable domain DVKVTQSSRYLVKRTGEKVFLECVQDMDHENMFWYRQDPGLGLRLIYFSYDVKMKEKGDIPEGYSVSREKKERFSLILESASTNQTSMYLCASSPTAWTQRETQYFGPGTRLLVL.